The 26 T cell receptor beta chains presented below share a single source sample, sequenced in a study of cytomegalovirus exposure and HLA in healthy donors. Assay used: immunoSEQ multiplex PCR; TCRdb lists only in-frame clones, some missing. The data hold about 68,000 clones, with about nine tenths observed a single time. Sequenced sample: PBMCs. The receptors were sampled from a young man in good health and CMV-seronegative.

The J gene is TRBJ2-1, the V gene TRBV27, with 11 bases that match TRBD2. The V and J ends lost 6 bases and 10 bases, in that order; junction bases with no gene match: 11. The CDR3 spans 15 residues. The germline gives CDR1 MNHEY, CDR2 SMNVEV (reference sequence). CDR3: CASSSLGLAGGEQFF. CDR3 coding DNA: TGTGCCAGCAGCTCCCTTGGGTTAGCGGGAGGGGAGCAGTTCTTC.

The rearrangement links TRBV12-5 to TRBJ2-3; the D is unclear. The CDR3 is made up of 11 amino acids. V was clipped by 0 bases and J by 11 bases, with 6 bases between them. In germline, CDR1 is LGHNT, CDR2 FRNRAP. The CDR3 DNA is TGTGCTAGTGGTTTGGTCAGGAAGCAGTATTTT. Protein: CASGLVRKQYF.

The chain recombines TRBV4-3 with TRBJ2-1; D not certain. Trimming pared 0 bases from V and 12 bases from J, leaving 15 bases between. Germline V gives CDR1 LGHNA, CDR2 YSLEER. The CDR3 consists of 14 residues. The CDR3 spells CASSQDRGLRGQFF. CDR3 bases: TGCGCCAGCAGCCAAGATCGAGGCTTGCGAGGGCAGTTCTTC.

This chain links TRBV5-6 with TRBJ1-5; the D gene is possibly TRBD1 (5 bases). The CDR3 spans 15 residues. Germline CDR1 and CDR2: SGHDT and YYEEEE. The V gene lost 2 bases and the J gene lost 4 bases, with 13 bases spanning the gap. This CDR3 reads CASSFFQGLNQPQHF. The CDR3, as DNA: TGTGCCAGCAGCTTCTTTCAGGGATTGAATCAGCCCCAGCATTTT.

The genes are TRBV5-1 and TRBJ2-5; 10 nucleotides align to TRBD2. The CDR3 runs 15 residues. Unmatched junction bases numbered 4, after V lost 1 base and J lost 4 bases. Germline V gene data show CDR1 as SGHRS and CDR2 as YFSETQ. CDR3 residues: CASSLLAGGLETQYF. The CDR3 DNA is TGCGCCAGCAGCTTGTTAGCGGGAGGTCTAGAGACCCAGTACTTC.

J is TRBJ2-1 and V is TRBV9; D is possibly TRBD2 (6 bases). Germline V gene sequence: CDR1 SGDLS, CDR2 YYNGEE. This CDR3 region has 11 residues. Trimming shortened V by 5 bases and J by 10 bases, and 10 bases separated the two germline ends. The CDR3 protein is CASRGLTEQFF. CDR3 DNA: TGTGCCAGCAGGGGACTGACGGAGCAGTTCTTC.

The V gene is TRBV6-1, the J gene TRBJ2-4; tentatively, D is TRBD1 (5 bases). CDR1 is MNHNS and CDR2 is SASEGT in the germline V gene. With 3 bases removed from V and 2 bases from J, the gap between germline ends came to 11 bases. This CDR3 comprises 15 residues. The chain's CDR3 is CASSEYQGTKNIQYF. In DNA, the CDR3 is TGTGCCAGCAGTGAGTATCAGGGCACCAAAAACATTCAGTACTTC.

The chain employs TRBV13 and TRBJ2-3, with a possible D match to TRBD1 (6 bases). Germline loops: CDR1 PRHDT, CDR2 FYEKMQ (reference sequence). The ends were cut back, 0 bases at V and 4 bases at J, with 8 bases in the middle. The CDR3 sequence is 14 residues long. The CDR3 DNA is TGTGCCAGCAGCTTAGGGGGGGCGGCAGATACGCAGTATTTT. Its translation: CASSLGGAADTQYF.

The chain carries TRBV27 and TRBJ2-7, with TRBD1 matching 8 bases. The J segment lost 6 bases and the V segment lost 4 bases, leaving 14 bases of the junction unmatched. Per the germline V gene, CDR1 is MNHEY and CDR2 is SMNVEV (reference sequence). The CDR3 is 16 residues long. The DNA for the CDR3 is TGTGCCAGCAGTTCCCCCAGCGCAGGGGGCCGCGGCGAGCAGTACTTC. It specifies CASSSPSAGGRGEQYF.

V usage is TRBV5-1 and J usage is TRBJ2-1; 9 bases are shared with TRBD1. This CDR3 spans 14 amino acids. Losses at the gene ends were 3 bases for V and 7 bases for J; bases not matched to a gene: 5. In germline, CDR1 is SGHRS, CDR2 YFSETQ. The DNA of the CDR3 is TGCGCCAGCAGCTGGGGGGACAGGGAAAATGAGCAGTTCTTC. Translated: CASSWGDRENEQFF.

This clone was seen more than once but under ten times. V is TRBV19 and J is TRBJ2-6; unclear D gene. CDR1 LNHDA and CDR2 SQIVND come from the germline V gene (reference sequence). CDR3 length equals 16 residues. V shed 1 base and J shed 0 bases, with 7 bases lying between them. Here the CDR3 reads CASSIANSSGANVLTF. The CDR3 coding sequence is TGTGCCAGTAGTATAGCCAACAGCTCTGGGGCCAACGTCCTGACTTTC.

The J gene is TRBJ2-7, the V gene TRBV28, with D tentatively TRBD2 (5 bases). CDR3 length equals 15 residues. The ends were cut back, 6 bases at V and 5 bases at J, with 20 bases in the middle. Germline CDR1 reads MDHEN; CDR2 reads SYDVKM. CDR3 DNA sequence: TGTGCCAGCAGACCCAACCGATGGGGAGCGGACGAGCAGTACTTC. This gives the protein CASRPNRWGADEQYF.

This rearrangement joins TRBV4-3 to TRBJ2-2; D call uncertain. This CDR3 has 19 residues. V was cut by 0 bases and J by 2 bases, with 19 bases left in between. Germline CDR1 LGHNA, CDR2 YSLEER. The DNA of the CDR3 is TGCGCCAGCAGCCAAGATCGTGCTATCCCGTCCCCAAACACCGGGGAGCTGTTTTTT. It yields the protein CASSQDRAIPSPNTGELFF.

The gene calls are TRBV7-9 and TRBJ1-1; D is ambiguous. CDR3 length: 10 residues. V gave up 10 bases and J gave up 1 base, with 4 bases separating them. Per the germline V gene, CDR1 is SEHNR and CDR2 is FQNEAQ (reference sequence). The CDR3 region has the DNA TGTGCCACAGGGAACACTGAAGCTTTCTTT. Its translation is CATGNTEAFF. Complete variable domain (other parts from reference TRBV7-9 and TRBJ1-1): DTGVSQNPRHKITKRGQNVTFRCDPISEHNRLYWYRQTLGQGPEFLTYFQNEAQLEKSRLLSDRFSAERPKGSFSTLEIQRTEQGDSAMYLCATGNTEAFFGQGTRLTVV.

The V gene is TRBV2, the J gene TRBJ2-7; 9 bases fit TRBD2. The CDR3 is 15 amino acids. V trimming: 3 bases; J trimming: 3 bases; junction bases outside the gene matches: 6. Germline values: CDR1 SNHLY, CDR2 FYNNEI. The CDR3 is CASSERASGIYEQYF. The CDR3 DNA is TGTGCCAGCAGTGAGCGGGCTAGCGGGATCTACGAGCAGTACTTC.

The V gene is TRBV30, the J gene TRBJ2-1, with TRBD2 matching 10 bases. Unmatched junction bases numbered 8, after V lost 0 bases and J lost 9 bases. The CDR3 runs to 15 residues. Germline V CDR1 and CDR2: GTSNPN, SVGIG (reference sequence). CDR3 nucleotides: TGTGCCTGGAGTGTACTCAGCGGGAGGGCTGGTGAGCAGTTCTTC. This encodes CAWSVLSGRAGEQFF. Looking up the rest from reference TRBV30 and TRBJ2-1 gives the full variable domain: SQTIHQWPATLVQPVGSPLSLECTVEGTSNPNLYWYRQAAGRGLQLLFYSVGIGQISSEVPQNLSASRPQDRQFILSSKKLLLSDSGFYLCAWSVLSGRAGEQFFGPGTRLTVL.

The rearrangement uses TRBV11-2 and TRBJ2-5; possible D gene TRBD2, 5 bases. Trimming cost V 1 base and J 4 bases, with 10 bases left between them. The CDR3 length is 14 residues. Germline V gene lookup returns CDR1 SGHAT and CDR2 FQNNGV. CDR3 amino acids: CASSLGVARETQYF. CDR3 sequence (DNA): TGTGCCAGCAGCTTAGGCGTAGCGCGAGAGACCCAGTACTTC.

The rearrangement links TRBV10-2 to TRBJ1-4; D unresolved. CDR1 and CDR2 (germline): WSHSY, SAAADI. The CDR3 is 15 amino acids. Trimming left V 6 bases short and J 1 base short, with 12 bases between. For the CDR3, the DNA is TGCGCCAGCAGCCCTTTCGGGGAAACTAATGAAAAACTGTTTTTT. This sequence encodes CASSPFGETNEKLFF.

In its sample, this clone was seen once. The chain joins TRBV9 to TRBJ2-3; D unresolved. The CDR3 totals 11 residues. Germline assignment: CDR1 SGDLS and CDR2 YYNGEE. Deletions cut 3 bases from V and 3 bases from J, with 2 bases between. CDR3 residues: CASSATDTQYF. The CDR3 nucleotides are TGTGCCAGCAGCGCAACAGATACGCAGTATTTT.

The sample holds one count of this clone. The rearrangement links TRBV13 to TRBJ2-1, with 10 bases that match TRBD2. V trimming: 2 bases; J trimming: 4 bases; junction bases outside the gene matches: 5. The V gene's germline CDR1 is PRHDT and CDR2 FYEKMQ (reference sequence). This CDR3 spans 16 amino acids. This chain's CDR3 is CASSLLGLAVYNEQFF. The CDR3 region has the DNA TGTGCCAGCAGCTTACTTGGACTAGCGGTTTACAATGAGCAGTTCTTC.

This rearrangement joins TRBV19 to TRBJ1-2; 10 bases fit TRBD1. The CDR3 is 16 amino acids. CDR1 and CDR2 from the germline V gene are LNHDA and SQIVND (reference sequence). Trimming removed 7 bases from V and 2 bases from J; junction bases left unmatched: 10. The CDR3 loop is CASTEDRGRGNYGYTF. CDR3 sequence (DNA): TGTGCCAGTACCGAGGACAGGGGGAGAGGAAACTATGGCTACACCTTC.

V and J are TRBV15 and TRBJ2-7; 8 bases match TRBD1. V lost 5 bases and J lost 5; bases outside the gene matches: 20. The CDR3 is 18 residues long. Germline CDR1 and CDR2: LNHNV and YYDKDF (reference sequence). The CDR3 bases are TGTGCCACCAGCTTACCACGGACCCGACAGGGGTCAACTCACGAGCAGTACTTC. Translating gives CATSLPRTRQGSTHEQYF. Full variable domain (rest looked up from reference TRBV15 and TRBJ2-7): DAMVIQNPRYQVTQFGKPVTLSCSQTLNHNVMYWYQQKSSQAPKLLFHYYDKDFNNEADTPDNFQSRRPNTSFCFLDIRSPGLGDTAMYLCATSLPRTRQGSTHEQYFGPGTRLTVT.

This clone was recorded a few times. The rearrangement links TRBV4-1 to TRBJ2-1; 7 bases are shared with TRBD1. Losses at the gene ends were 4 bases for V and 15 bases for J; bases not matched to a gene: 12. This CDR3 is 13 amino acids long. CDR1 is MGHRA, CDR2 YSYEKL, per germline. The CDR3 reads CASSLTLRGHGFF. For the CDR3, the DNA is TGCGCCAGCAGCCTAACCCTTAGGGGGCATGGGTTCTTC.

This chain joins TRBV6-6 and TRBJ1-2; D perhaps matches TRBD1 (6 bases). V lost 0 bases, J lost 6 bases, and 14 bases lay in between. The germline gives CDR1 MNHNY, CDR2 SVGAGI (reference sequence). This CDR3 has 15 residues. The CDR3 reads CASSYSVQGIHGYTF. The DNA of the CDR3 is TGTGCCAGCAGTTACTCGGTACAGGGAATCCATGGCTACACCTTC.

In DNA form, the CDR3 reads TGTGCCAGCAGCGATAGCGGGACCCCTCGGGCGCAGTATTTT. Its translation: CASSDSGTPRAQYF. V gene TRBV7-2 combines with J gene TRBJ2-3; 8 bases fit TRBD2. CDR1 SGHTA and CDR2 FQGNSA come from the germline V gene. CDR3 length: 14 residues. J lost 10 bases, V lost 5 bases, and 11 bases had no gene match. Full variable domain (outside the CDR3, taken from reference TRBV7-2 and TRBJ2-3): GAGVSQSPSNKVTEKGKDVELRCDPISGHTALYWYRQSLGQGLEFLIYFQGNSAPDKSGLPSDRFSAERTGGSVSTLTIQRTQQEDSAVYLCASSDSGTPRAQYFGPGTRLTVL.

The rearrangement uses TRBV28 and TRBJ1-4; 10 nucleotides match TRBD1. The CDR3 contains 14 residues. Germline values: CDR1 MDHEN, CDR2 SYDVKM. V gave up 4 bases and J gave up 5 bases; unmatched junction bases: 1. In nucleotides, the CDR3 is TGTGCCAGCAGTTGGGGACAGGGGAATGAAAAACTGTTTTTT. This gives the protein CASSWGQGNEKLFF.